Below, one TCR beta chain is given with its context. The antigen is undetermined. Its ends do not fully match the called genes, so a read error is possible. The data belong to a study of shared clonotypes between healthy human individuals. Study conclusions and caveats: Specimens sampled were limited to blood, with tissue repertoires likely differing. Naive CD4 clonotype sharing across four donors was 4% to 5%. The generation probabilities recorded for non-shared clonotypes fell below those of clonotypes shared by all four donors.

Naive-designated CD8 cells lacked CD45RO, were positively enriched for CCR7, and omitted terminally differentiated effector memory CD45RA+ cells. Sequencing was performed with immunoSEQ multiplex PCR; in TCRdb, only in-frame clones are kept and a portion is missing. The table has roughly 2,000,000 clones, about 94% seen once. CDR1 is GTSNPN and CDR2 is SVGIG in the germline V gene (reference sequence). This CDR3 comprises 14 residues. This sequence was found in a young man in good health. Some clones in this sample may be carry-over from other donors' samples. The sequenced sample was naive CD8+ T cells from PBMCs. The chain recombines TRBV30 with TRBJ1-5; D unresolved. The DNA for the CDR3 is TGTGCCTGGAGCTCCGGGTCTAGCATTCAGCCCCAGCATTTT. Encoded protein: CAWSSGSSIQPQHF.